Each of the 32 T cell receptor beta chains below was sequenced from the same sample in a study of blood T cell repertoires in COVID-19. Clones were read by immunoSEQ multiplex PCR, and TCRdb kept only the in-frame ones, dropping some. The data contain 280,000 or so clones, approximately 83% of them singletons. The specimen was PBMCs or T cells enriched from blood (not recorded which). These receptors were collected from a man younger than 45 who had recovered from COVID-19.

The gene calls are TRBV4-1 and TRBJ1-5; D is ambiguous. Trimming shortened V by 3 bases and J by 5 bases, and 14 bases separated the two germline ends. Germline CDR1 MGHRA, CDR2 YSYEKL. The CDR3 has 15 residues. The CDR3 loop is CASSQVGLTDQPQHF. Here the CDR3 DNA reads TGCGCCAGCAGCCAGGTTGGACTGACCGATCAGCCCCAGCATTTT.

This clone was recorded once. J is TRBJ2-7 and V is TRBV12-3 or TRBV12-4; 7 positions match TRBD2. J lost 2 bases, V lost 6 bases, and 4 bases had no gene match. The CDR3 covers 13 residues. CDR3 protein: CASRDRGAYEQYF. CDR3 DNA sequence: TGTGCCAGCAGAGACCGGGGGGCCTACGAGCAGTACTTC.

CDR3 in DNA: TGTGCCAGCAGCCCGGTGGAGACCTACGAGCAGTACTTC. As protein: CASSPVETYEQYF. V gene TRBV5-5 combines with J gene TRBJ2-7; D unclear. V gave up 4 bases and J gave up 2 bases, with 10 bases separating them. CDR1 SGHKS and CDR2 YYEKEE come from the germline V gene (reference sequence). This CDR3 comprises 13 residues.

This clone has a handful of counts. V and J are TRBV7-9 and TRBJ2-7; 9 bases line up with TRBD1. Germline V lookup: CDR1 SEHNR, CDR2 FQNEAQ (reference sequence). V dropped 3 bases and J dropped 5; count of bases not matched to a gene: 5. CDR3 length equals 14 residues. CDR3 amino acids: CASSLLQGANEQYF. CDR3 in DNA: TGTGCCAGCAGCTTGTTACAGGGGGCCAACGAGCAGTACTTC.

CDR3 nucleotides: TGTGCCAGCAGCGTAGGGGTAAGCGCGGGGACAGATACGCAGTATTTT. Translating it yields CASSVGVSAGTDTQYF. This chain joins TRBV9 and TRBJ2-3; possible D gene TRBD2, 6 bases. CDR1 is SGDLS and CDR2 is YYNGEE in the germline V gene. Trimming took off 0 bases at V and 3 bases at J, with 14 bases between the two ends. This CDR3 comprises 16 residues.

The chain combines TRBV5-1 with TRBJ2-3, with 8 bases aligning to TRBD2. The CDR3 runs 15 residues. V lost 3 bases, J lost 6 bases, and 9 bases stayed unmatched. Germline V gene lookup returns CDR1 SGHRS and CDR2 YFSETQ. CDR3 in amino acids: CASSYLAGPTDTQYF. The CDR3 DNA reads as TGCGCCAGCAGCTATCTAGCGGGCCCGACGGATACGCAGTATTTT. The full variable domain, in which reference TRBV5-1 and TRBJ2-3 provide the parts outside the CDR3, is KAGVTQTPRYLIKTRGQQVTLSCSPISGHRSVSWYQQTPGQGLQFLFEYFSETQRNKGNFPGRFSGRQFSNSRSEMNVSTLELGDSALYLCASSYLAGPTDTQYFGPGTRLTVL.

CDR3 DNA sequence: TGTGCCAGCAGCTTGGACCCCGGGACTAGCGGGAGCTACGAGCAGTACTTC. It translates to CASSLDPGTSGSYEQYF. This rearrangement joins TRBV7-8 to TRBJ2-7, with TRBD2 identical over 14 bases. CDR1 and CDR2 (germline): SGHVS, FQNEAQ. V shed 3 bases, J shed 3 bases, and the junction held 7 bases outside the gene matches. The CDR3 is made up of 17 amino acids.

The CDR3 loop reads CASSLIQGGGYNEQFF. DNA of the CDR3: TGTGCCAGCAGCTTGATTCAGGGAGGGGGTTACAATGAGCAGTTCTTC. The chain couples TRBV5-4 to TRBJ2-1, with a possible D match to TRBD2 (7 bases). The ends were cut back, 1 base at V and 4 bases at J, with 15 bases in the middle. CDR3 length: 16 residues. Germline CDR1 and CDR2: SGHNT and YYREEE (reference sequence).

This chain connects TRBV5-1 to TRBJ1-1; tentative D call: TRBD1 (5 bases). The germline CDR1 and CDR2 sequences are SGHRS and YFSETQ. The CDR3 is made up of 14 amino acids. Trimming removed 0 bases from V and 1 base from J, with 7 bases in between. DNA of the CDR3: TGCGCCAGCAGCTTGGGACAGACGAACACTGAAGCTTTCTTT. It is translated as CASSLGQTNTEAFF.

The chain uses TRBV7-9 and TRBJ2-4, with TRBD1 matching over 10 bases. Germline CDR1 is SEHNR and CDR2 is FQNEAQ (reference sequence). Losses at the gene ends were 5 bases for V and 0 bases for J; bases not matched to a gene: 19. The CDR3 spans 21 residues. CDR3 residues: CASSRGVSGTGVTLAKNIQYF. In DNA form, the CDR3 reads TGTGCCAGCAGCAGAGGAGTATCCGGGACAGGGGTTACCTTAGCCAAAAACATTCAGTACTTC. Full variable domain (rest looked up from reference TRBV7-9 and TRBJ2-4): DTGVSQNPRHKITKRGQNVTFRCDPISEHNRLYWYRQTLGQGPEFLTYFQNEAQLEKSRLLSDRFSAERPKGSFSTLEIQRTEQGDSAMYLCASSRGVSGTGVTLAKNIQYFGAGTRLSVL.

As for this clone: The sample contains more than one DNA sequence encoding this CDR3. The V call is TRBV18, the J call TRBJ1-5, with D possibly being TRBD1 (5 bases). The CDR3 runs to 14 residues. From germline, CDR1 is KGHSH and CDR2 LQKENI. Between the trimmed V and J ends, which lost 2 bases and 3 bases, there was a span of 8 bases. The CDR3 spells CASSPARDNQPQHF. Here the CDR3 DNA reads TGTGCCAGCTCACCAGCCAGGGACAATCAGCCCCAGCATTTT. The entire variable domain, with the rest obtained from reference TRBV18 and TRBJ1-5, is as follows: NAGVMQNPRHLVRRRGQEARLRCSPMKGHSHVYWYRQLPEEGLKFMVYLQKENIIDESGMPKERFSAEFPKEGPSILRIQQVVRGDSAAYFCASSPARDNQPQHFGDGTRLSIL.

V and J are TRBV27 and TRBJ1-2; D uncertain. The CDR3 contains 14 residues. In germline, CDR1 is MNHEY, CDR2 SMNVEV (reference sequence). Trimming removed 3 bases from V and 6 bases from J, with 14 bases in between. The chain's CDR3 is CASSFITDKDGYTF. Here the CDR3 DNA reads TGTGCCAGCAGTTTCATCACCGACAAGGATGGCTACACCTTC.

This chain links TRBV10-3 with TRBJ2-3; TRBD2 is a possible D gene (6 bases). The V gene's germline CDR1 is ENHRY and CDR2 SYGVKD. The CDR3 consists of 15 residues. The ends were cut back, 4 bases at V and 1 base at J, with 12 bases in the middle. CDR3 nucleotide sequence: TGTGCCATCAGTGGGTTCGGGAGAGGCACAGATACGCAGTATTTT. Translating it yields CAISGFGRGTDTQYF.

The table lists this clone with a count of one. The V and J genes are TRBV6-2 or TRBV6-3 and TRBJ1-6; D gene unclear. The CDR3 loop spans 13 amino acids. The germline gives CDR1 MNHEY, CDR2 SVGEGT. Trimming left V 5 bases short and J 7 bases short, with 9 bases between. CDR3 loop: CASSQMENSPLHF. The DNA for the CDR3 is TGTGCCAGCAGTCAGATGGAGAATTCACCCCTCCACTTT.

The chain joins TRBV7-9 to TRBJ2-5, with D possibly TRBD2 on 5 matching bases. The CDR3 runs 14 residues. The V gene's germline CDR1 is SEHNR and CDR2 FQNEAQ (reference sequence). Trimming took off 5 bases at V and 4 bases at J, with 14 bases between the two ends. CDR3 coding DNA: TGTGCCAGCAGCGTACTAGGAATGGGAGAGACCCAGTACTTC. Translation: CASSVLGMGETQYF.

The J gene is TRBJ2-2, the V gene TRBV11-3; tentative D call: TRBD2 (6 bases). The CDR3 is 13 residues long. The germline V gene has CDR1 SGHNT and CDR2 YENEEA. Trimming removed 5 bases from V and 5 bases from J, with 9 bases in between. The CDR3, as DNA: TGTGCCAGCAGCGCAGGACTAACCGGGGAGCTGTTTTTT. This gives the protein CASSAGLTGELFF.

The rearrangement uses TRBV4-2 and TRBJ2-7; 9 nucleotides match TRBD1. V gave up 0 bases and J gave up 0 bases; unmatched junction bases: 0. CDR3 length: 15 amino acids. Germline CDR1 is LGHNA and CDR2 is YNFKEQ. The CDR3 spells CASSQETGGSYEQYF. The CDR3 nucleotides read TGTGCCAGCAGCCAAGAGACAGGGGGCTCCTACGAGCAGTACTTC.

This sequence joins TRBV7-9 and TRBJ2-5; D unclear. The V gene lost 5 bases and the J gene lost 2 bases, with 3 bases spanning the gap. The CDR3 is 11 amino acids. The germline V gene has CDR1 SEHNR and CDR2 FQNEAQ (reference sequence). For the CDR3, the DNA is TGTGCCAGCAGCCCACAAGAGACCCAGTACTTC. It encodes CASSPQETQYF.

This sequence joins TRBV6-4 and TRBJ2-2, with 8 bases fitting TRBD1. This CDR3 comprises 15 residues. J was trimmed by 5 bases and V by 5 bases; bases with no gene match: 7. CDR1 is MRHNA and CDR2 is SNTAGT in the germline V gene. The DNA for the CDR3 is TGTGCCAGCAGTCGGCAGGGGGCGTATACCGGGGAGCTGTTTTTT. Translation gives CASSRQGAYTGELFF.

The genes are TRBV5-1 and TRBJ2-2, with TRBD2 matching 7 bases. Germline CDR1 and CDR2: SGHRS and YFSETQ. This CDR3 has 14 amino acids. The trim removed 4 bases at V and 3 bases at J, leaving 3 bases unmatched. The CDR3 DNA follows: TGCGCCAGCAGCAGGGGAGGGGACACCGGGGAGCTGTTTTTT. Amino acids: CASSRGGDTGELFF.

The chain has TRBV6-5 and TRBJ2-1; D is perhaps TRBD2 (6 bases). Germline V gene data show CDR1 as MNHEY and CDR2 as SVGAGI. The CDR3 spans 15 residues. V was pared by 6 bases and J by 9 bases, with 21 bases between. The CDR3 DNA is TGTGCCAGCAGCCGTACTTTTCCGACTAGGAGTGAGCAGTTCTTC. This sequence encodes CASSRTFPTRSEQFF.

CDR3 sequence: CASNEGGGGTDTQYF. DNA of the CDR3: TGTGCCAGCAACGAGGGAGGCGGGGGCACAGATACGCAGTATTTT. V is TRBV6-5 and J is TRBJ2-3, with D perhaps TRBD2 (6 bases). Germline-derived CDR1 and CDR2 are MNHEY and SVGAGI. The V and J ends lost 7 bases and 1 base respectively, with 15 bases between them. The CDR3 is 15 amino acids.

The V gene is TRBV11-2, the J gene TRBJ1-2; tentative D call: TRBD1 (6 bases). The CDR3 is 16 amino acids. Germline-derived CDR1 and CDR2 are SGHAT and FQNNGV. V lost 5 bases to trimming and J lost 0 bases, with 16 bases between them. The CDR3 coding sequence is TGTGCCAGCAGCACTCCCGACAGGATGGCTAACTATGGCTACACCTTC. Encoded protein: CASSTPDRMANYGYTF. The full variable domain, in which reference TRBV11-2 and TRBJ1-2 provide the parts outside the CDR3, is EAGVAQSPRYKIIEKRQSVAFWCNPISGHATLYWYQQILGQGPKLLIQFQNNGVVDDSQLPKDRFSAERLKGVDSTLKIQPAKLEDSAVYLCASSTPDRMANYGYTFGSGTRLTVV.

The chain has TRBV12-3 or TRBV12-4 and TRBJ2-5; D unclear. V lost 4 bases and J 7 bases, leaving 13 bases between the germline ends. The CDR3 is 13 amino acids. The CDR3 bases are TGTGCCAGCAGTTCCTCAGTGCTGGCGACCCAGTACTTC. Translated: CASSSSVLATQYF.

This chain uses TRBV25-1 with TRBJ2-5, with D perhaps TRBD1 (5 bases). Germline CDR1 reads MGHDK; CDR2 reads SYGVNS. This CDR3 has 14 amino acids. V was cut by 2 bases and J by 5 bases, with 12 bases left in between. CDR3 coding DNA: TGTGCCAGCAGTGAACCAGGGTGGCGGGAGACCCAGTACTTC. It encodes CASSEPGWRETQYF.

This clone showed up just a few times. This chain joins TRBV5-1 and TRBJ1-2; D is undetermined. The germline V and J ends were trimmed by 1 base and 2 bases, with 6 bases remaining between them. Per germline, CDR1 SGHRS and CDR2 YFSETQ. This CDR3 is 13 amino acids long. CDR3 DNA sequence: TGCGCCAGCAGCTTGAGCCCGAACTATGGCTACACCTTC. The encoded protein is CASSLSPNYGYTF.

As DNA, the CDR3 is TGTGCCAGCAGCTTAGGGAGGTACAATGAGCAGTTCTTC. Translation: CASSLGRYNEQFF. This chain uses TRBV11-3 with TRBJ2-1, with D possibly being TRBD2 (5 bases). From germline, CDR1 is SGHNT and CDR2 YENEEA. This CDR3 comprises 13 residues. Trimming shortened V by 1 base and J by 4 bases, and 5 bases separated the two germline ends.

The chain uses TRBV18 and TRBJ2-1; 10 nucleotides line up with TRBD1. Per germline, CDR1 KGHSH and CDR2 LQKENI. The V and J ends lost 6 bases and 5 bases, in that order; junction bases with no gene match: 7. This CDR3 contains 15 residues. The CDR3 sequence: CASSLTGTGDNEQFF. CDR3 DNA: TGTGCCAGCTCCCTAACCGGGACAGGGGACAATGAGCAGTTCTTC.

The chain uses TRBV13 and TRBJ1-1; no clear D. V was cut by 3 bases and J by 2 bases, with 4 bases left in between. Germline V gene sequence: CDR1 PRHDT, CDR2 FYEKMQ (reference sequence). The CDR3 has 12 residues. The CDR3, as DNA: TGTGCCAGCAGCTTTGGCAACACTGAAGCTTTCTTT. This translates into CASSFGNTEAFF.

The chain employs TRBV19 and TRBJ2-1; 7 bases fit TRBD2. The germline CDR1 and CDR2 sequences are LNHDA and SQIVND (reference sequence). With 4 bases clipped from V and 0 bases from J, the junction kept 9 bases outside the gene matches. This CDR3 spans 17 amino acids. DNA of the CDR3: TGTGCCAGTAGTACGACGACTAGCCCAAGCTCCTACAATGAGCAGTTCTTC. Protein: CASSTTTSPSSYNEQFF.

The V gene is TRBV5-1, the J gene TRBJ1-2; perhaps TRBD1 as D (6 bases). The V gene lost 0 bases and the J gene lost 8 bases, with 11 bases spanning the gap. Germline assignment: CDR1 SGHRS and CDR2 YFSETQ. This CDR3 contains 13 residues. The CDR3 DNA is TGCGCCAGCAGCTTGGCCGGCAGGGGAGGCTACACCTTC. Its protein is CASSLAGRGGYTF.

The rearrangement links TRBV15 to TRBJ2-7; 11 bases are a match to TRBD1. The CDR3 runs to 15 residues. The junction had 4 bases not matched to a gene; V was cut back by 2 bases and J by 4 bases. Germline CDR1 LNHNV, CDR2 YYDKDF (reference sequence). The CDR3 coding sequence is TGTGCCACCAGCAGACGGGACAGGGGGGGTTACGAGCAGTACTTC. It is translated as CATSRRDRGGYEQYF.